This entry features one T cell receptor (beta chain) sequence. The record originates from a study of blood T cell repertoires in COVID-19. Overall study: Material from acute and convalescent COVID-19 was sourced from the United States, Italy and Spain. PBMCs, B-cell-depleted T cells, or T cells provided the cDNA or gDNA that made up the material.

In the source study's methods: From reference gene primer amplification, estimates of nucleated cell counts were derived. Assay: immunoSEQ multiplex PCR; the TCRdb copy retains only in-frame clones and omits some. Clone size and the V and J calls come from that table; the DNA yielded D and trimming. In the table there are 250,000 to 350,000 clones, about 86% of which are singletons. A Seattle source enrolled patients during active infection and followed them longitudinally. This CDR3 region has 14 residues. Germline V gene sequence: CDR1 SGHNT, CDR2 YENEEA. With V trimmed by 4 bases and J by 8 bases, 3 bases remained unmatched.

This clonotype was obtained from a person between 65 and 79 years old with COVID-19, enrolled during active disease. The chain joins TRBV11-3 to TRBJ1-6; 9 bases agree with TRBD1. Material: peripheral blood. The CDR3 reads CASSSGTGHSPLHF. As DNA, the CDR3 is TGTGCCAGCAGCTCCGGGACAGGGCATTCACCCCTCCACTTT.